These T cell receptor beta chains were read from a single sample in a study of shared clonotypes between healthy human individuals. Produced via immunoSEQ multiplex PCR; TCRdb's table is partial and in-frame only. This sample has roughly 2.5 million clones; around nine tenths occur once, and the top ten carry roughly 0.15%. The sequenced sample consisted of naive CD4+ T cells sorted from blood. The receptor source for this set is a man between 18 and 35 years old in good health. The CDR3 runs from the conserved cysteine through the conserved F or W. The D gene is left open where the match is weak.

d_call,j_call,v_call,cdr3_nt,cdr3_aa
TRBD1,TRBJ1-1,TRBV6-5,TGTGCCAGCAGTTACACACGACAGGGGTTGAACACTGAAGCTTTCTTT,CASSYTRQGLNTEAFF
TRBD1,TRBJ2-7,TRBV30,TGTGCCTGGAGTGTTCAGACAGGGGGCTTCTACGAGCAGTACTTC,CAWSVQTGGFYEQYF
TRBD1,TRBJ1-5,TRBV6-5,TGTGCCAGCAGCCGGGACAGGGAGGATCAGCCCCAGCATTTT,CASSRDREDQPQHF
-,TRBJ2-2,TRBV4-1,TGCGCCAGCAGCCAAGATCCAGGGAACACCGGGGAGCTGTTTTTT,CASSQDPGNTGELFF
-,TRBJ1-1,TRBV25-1,TGTGCCAGCAGTTCCGGCGGGTGGAACACTGAAGCTTTCTTT,CASSSGGWNTEAFF
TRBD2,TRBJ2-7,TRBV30,TGTGCCTGGAGTGTGAAGTCCCTAGCGGGACGGCCCGTGGGGGTCTACGAGCAGTACTTC,CAWSVKSLAGRPVGVYEQYF
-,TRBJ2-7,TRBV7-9,TGTGCCAGCAGCTTACAGGCAGGGATCTACGAGCAGTACTTC,CASSLQAGIYEQYF
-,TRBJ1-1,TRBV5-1,TGCGCCAGCAGCCCGGGCGGGGCTGGTACGCCTGAAGCTTTCTTT,CASSPGGAGTPEAFF
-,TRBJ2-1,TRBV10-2,TGCGCCAGCAGTTCCCCTTCAGGATACAATGAGCAGTTCTTC,CASSSPSGYNEQFF
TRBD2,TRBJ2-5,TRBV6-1,TGTGCCAGCAACCTAGCGGGGGGAGGGGAGACCCAGTACTTC,CASNLAGGGETQYF
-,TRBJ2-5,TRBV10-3,TGTGCCATCAGTGACTCCGGGAGTCTAGAAGAGACCCAGTACTTC,CAISDSGSLEETQYF
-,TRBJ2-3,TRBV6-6,TGTGCCAGCAGTTACCCCAGCACGACCCACACAGATACGCAGTATTTT,CASSYPSTTHTDTQYF
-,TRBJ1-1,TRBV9,TGTGCCAGCAGCGCACCTCTCGAGGGGTTGGAGACTGAAGCTTTCTTT,CASSAPLEGLETEAFF
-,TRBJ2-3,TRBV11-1,TGTGCCAGCACTACGAAGACAGATACGCAGTATTTT,CASTTKTDTQYF
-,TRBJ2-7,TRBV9,TGTGCCAGCAGCTTCCAGGGGACCCCCTCCTACGAGCAGTACTTC,CASSFQGTPSYEQYF
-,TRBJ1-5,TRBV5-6,TGTGCCAGCAGCTGGGCAGGGAATCAGCCCCAGCATTTT,CASSWAGNQPQHF
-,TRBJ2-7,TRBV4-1,TGCGCCAGCAGCCACGGGGAGGCCTCCTACGAGCAGTACTTC,CASSHGEASYEQYF
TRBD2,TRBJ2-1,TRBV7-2,TGTGCCAGCAGCCTTACTAGCGGGCCTTACAATGAGCAGTTCTTC,CASSLTSGPYNEQFF
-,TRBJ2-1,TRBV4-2,TGTGCCAGCAGCCAAGTTCTGGCTAGCAGGTACAATGAGCAGTTCTTC,CASSQVLASRYNEQFF